This T cell receptor beta chain was recovered during a study of early T cells in non-severe SARS-CoV-2 infection. TCRdb re-derived calls from the 5' RACE reads in MiXCR, one entry per CDR3 protein. The data hold 55,000 to 75,000 distinct CDR3 sequences, with about 7.7% observed a single time. This clonotype has only a few counts. This CDR3 region has 16 residues. V gave up 6 bases and J gave up 0 bases; unmatched junction bases: 12. Germline CDR1 reads DFQATT; CDR2 reads SNEGSKA (reference sequence). The clonotype was recovered from an adult who was a healthcare worker with PCR-confirmed SARS-CoV-2 infection or an uninfected control (not recorded which). The V gene is TRBV20-1, the J gene TRBJ2-7; 9 nucleotides line up with TRBD2. The sequenced sample consisted of whole blood. The CDR3 region has the DNA TGCAGTGCCATTCCTGCTAGCGGGACGAGCTCCTACGAGCAGTACTTC. Translating it yields CSAIPASGTSSYEQYF.